Presented here are 18 T cell receptor beta chains from one specimen sequenced in a study of response to subunit inactivated influenza vaccine. Via MiXCR, TCRdb re-called the RT-PCR reads, giving one row per CDR3 protein. The data show about 540,000 distinct CDR3 sequences, 12% to 15% seen once. Here the sequenced sample was PBMCs from blood, taken about 12 days after vaccination. These receptor sequences come from a man aged 45 to 65 who received an inactivated influenza vaccine.

A few counts support this clonotype. The V and J genes are TRBV5-1 and TRBJ1-1; D is uncertain. Germline V gene lookup returns CDR1 SGHRS and CDR2 YFSETQ. This CDR3 is 13 amino acids long. Trimming left V 0 bases short and J 5 bases short, with 8 bases between. CDR3 residues: CASSLEVPTEAFF. In DNA form, the CDR3 reads TGCGCCAGCAGCTTGGAGGTTCCAACTGAAGCTTTCTTT.

This clonotype has a handful of counts. The rearrangement joins TRBV15 to TRBJ1-2; D gene unclear. V was pared by 1 base and J by 7 bases, with 16 bases between. Germline V lookup: CDR1 LNHNV, CDR2 YYDKDF (reference sequence). CDR3 length: 15 residues. The CDR3 spells CATSRVTAGAGGYTF. CDR3 sequence (DNA): TGTGCCACCAGCAGAGTTACCGCCGGAGCGGGTGGCTACACCTTC.

This clonotype was picked up a small number of times. The chain joins TRBV5-6 to TRBJ2-2; TRBD1 aligns across 8 bases. Per germline, CDR1 SGHDT and CDR2 YYEEEE. The V gene end was trimmed by 4 bases and the J gene end by 5 bases; junction bases not matched to a gene: 13. The CDR3 consists of 17 residues. CDR3 region: CASSPTSGTGGTGELFF. The CDR3 nucleotides are TGTGCCAGCAGCCCCACCTCCGGGACAGGCGGTACCGGGGAGCTGTTTTTT. The full variable domain, with the rest looked up from reference TRBV5-6 and TRBJ2-2, is DAGVTQSPTHLIKTRGQQVTLRCSPKSGHDTVSWYQQALGQGPQFIFQYYEEEERQRGNFPDRFSGHQFPNYSSELNVNALLLGDSALYLCASSPTSGTGGTGELFFGEGSRLTVL.

V is TRBV15 and J is TRBJ2-3; D not certain. CDR3 length equals 15 residues. The V gene's germline CDR1 is LNHNV and CDR2 YYDKDF (reference sequence). V lost 0 bases, J lost 1 base, and 8 bases lay in between. The CDR3 DNA reads TGTGCCACCAGCAGAGAGCCGGGCCGCACAGATACGCAGTATTTT. Protein: CATSREPGRTDTQYF.

The V call is TRBV18, the J call TRBJ2-7; 9 nucleotides agree with TRBD1. CDR3 length: 15 residues. V dropped 3 bases and J dropped 2; count of bases not matched to a gene: 5. Looked up from germline, CDR1 is KGHSH and CDR2 is LQKENI. The CDR3 spells CASSPDRGNAYEQYF. The CDR3 DNA reads as TGTGCCAGCTCACCTGACAGGGGGAATGCCTACGAGCAGTACTTC. Supplemented by reference TRBV18 and TRBJ2-7, the full variable domain reads NAGVMQNPRHLVRRRGQEARLRCSPMKGHSHVYWYRQLPEEGLKFMVYLQKENIIDESGMPKERFSAEFPKEGPSILRIQQVVRGDSAAYFCASSPDRGNAYEQYFGPGTRLTVT.

This clonotype was counted a few times. This chain uses TRBV9 with TRBJ1-4; D may be TRBD1 (6 bases). Germline values: CDR1 SGDLS, CDR2 YYNGEE. The CDR3 runs 13 residues. The ends were cut back, 6 bases at V and 4 bases at J, with 10 bases in the middle. The CDR3 bases are TGTGCCAGCACGGGGGCTGATAATGAAAAACTGTTTTTT. It is translated as CASTGADNEKLFF. Based on the CDR3 plus reference TRBV9 and TRBJ1-4, the full variable domain is DSGVTQTPKHLITATGQRVTLRCSPRSGDLSVYWYQQSLDQGLQFLIQYYNGEERAKGNILERFSAQQFPDLHSELNLSSLELGDSALYFCASTGADNEKLFFGSGTQLSVL.

J is TRBJ2-7 and V is TRBV5-4; 9 bases are a match to TRBD1. V trimming: 2 bases; J trimming: 3 bases; junction bases outside the gene matches: 3. The CDR3 extends over 14 amino acids. Germline CDR1 reads SGHNT; CDR2 reads YYREEE (reference sequence). Here the CDR3 reads CASSFTGGDYEQYF. CDR3 DNA: TGTGCCAGCAGCTTCACAGGGGGCGACTACGAGCAGTACTTC. Using reference TRBV5-4 and TRBJ2-7 for the parts outside the CDR3, the full variable domain is ETGVTQSPTHLIKTRGQQVTLRCSSQSGHNTVSWYQQALGQGPQFIFQYYREEENGRGNFPPRFSGLQFPNYSSELNVNALELDDSALYLCASSFTGGDYEQYFGPGTRLTVT.

This chain uses TRBV7-9 with TRBJ1-1; unclear D gene. The CDR3 runs to 15 residues. The germline V gene encodes CDR1 SEHNR and CDR2 FQNEAQ (reference sequence). Deletions cut 5 bases from V and 0 bases from J, with 13 bases between. The CDR3 region has the DNA TGTGCCAGCAGCCTTCCCCTAGTAATGAACACTGAAGCTTTCTTT. It encodes CASSLPLVMNTEAFF.

This clonotype was observed a handful of times. J is TRBJ1-2 and V is TRBV29-1, with D maybe TRBD1 (5 bases). The CDR3 covers 13 residues. Germline CDR1 reads SQVTM; CDR2 reads ANQGSEA. V was trimmed by 4 bases and J by 6 bases, leaving 15 bases between them. CDR3 loop: CSVARPGSNGYTF. The CDR3 DNA sequence: TGCAGCGTTGCTCGGCCAGGGAGCAATGGCTACACCTTC.

A note on this clonotype: Relative to the germline gene, one junction end is altered; a read error may explain this. This chain links TRBV9 with TRBJ2-5; 7 positions agree with TRBD2. The germline gives CDR1 SGDLS, CDR2 YYNGEE. There are 15 residues in the CDR3. In DNA form, the CDR3 reads TGTGCCGGCAGCCCCGGCGGGGGAACCCGGGAGACCCAGTACTTC. It codes for CAGSPGGGTRETQYF.

This clonotype was detected only a few times. The chain couples TRBV30 to TRBJ1-1; D unclear. CDR3 length: 13 amino acids. Germline V gives CDR1 GTSNPN, CDR2 SVGIG (reference sequence). V was cut by 5 bases and J by 4 bases, with 14 bases left in between. The CDR3 reads CAWSRGGFTEAFF. As DNA, the CDR3 is TGTGCCTGGTCCCGTGGAGGGTTCACTGAAGCTTTCTTT.

This clonotype was observed a few times. J is TRBJ2-7 and V is TRBV4-3; 8 nucleotides line up with TRBD1. Losses at the gene ends were 4 bases for V and 0 bases for J; bases not matched to a gene: 8. Germline V gives CDR1 LGHNA, CDR2 YSLEER. This CDR3 has 16 residues. Here the CDR3 reads CASSPGAGGLSYEQYF. Written as DNA, the CDR3 is TGCGCCAGCAGCCCCGGAGCAGGGGGCCTCTCCTACGAGCAGTACTTC.

This clonotype occurred a few times. The V and J genes are TRBV7-2 and TRBJ2-5; the D gene is possibly TRBD1 (6 bases). Germline loops: CDR1 SGHTA, CDR2 FQGNSA. The CDR3 sequence is 13 residues long. Trimming shortened V by 5 bases and J by 3 bases, and 10 bases separated the two germline ends. CDR3 sequence reads: CASSPDRKETQYF. As DNA, the CDR3 is TGTGCCAGCAGCCCCGACAGGAAAGAGACCCAGTACTTC. Supplemented by reference TRBV7-2 and TRBJ2-5, the full variable domain reads GAGVSQSPSNKVTEKGKDVELRCDPISGHTALYWYRQSLGQGLEFLIYFQGNSAPDKSGLPSDRFSAERTGGSVSTLTIQRTQQEDSAVYLCASSPDRKETQYFGPGTRLLVL.

The sample holds a few counts of this clonotype. V gene TRBV9 combines with J gene TRBJ2-2, with TRBD2 matching 7 bases. The CDR3 contains 16 residues. The V and J ends lost 0 bases and 5 bases, in that order; junction bases with no gene match: 7. Germline V gives CDR1 SGDLS, CDR2 YYNGEE. CDR3 amino acids: CASSVGRAGGTGELFF. CDR3 bases: TGTGCCAGCAGCGTAGGGCGGGCCGGGGGGACCGGGGAGCTGTTTTTT.

The chain employs TRBV5-6 and TRBJ1-1; TRBD1 might be the D (5 bases). The CDR3 runs to 13 residues. Germline-derived CDR1 and CDR2 are SGHDT and YYEEEE. The ends were cut back, 3 bases at V and 4 bases at J, with 10 bases in the middle. The CDR3 is CASSYPGGTEAFF. DNA for the CDR3: TGTGCCAGCAGCTACCCCGGGGGCACTGAAGCTTTCTTT.

The sample holds a few counts of this clonotype. V is TRBV12-3 or TRBV12-4 and J is TRBJ2-1, with a possible D match to TRBD1 (6 bases). V dropped 4 bases and J dropped 8 bases, with 15 bases sitting between them. The CDR3 contains 14 residues. The CDR3 DNA reads as TGTGCCAGCAGTTACTCTACAGGGCGGGATGAGCAGTTCTTC. It yields the protein CASSYSTGRDEQFF.

This clonotype was counted a few times. The chain has TRBV20-1 and TRBJ1-1; no firm D call. Germline V lookup: CDR1 DFQATT, CDR2 SNEGSKA (reference sequence). Between the trimmed V and J ends, which lost 5 bases and 1 base, there was a span of 8 bases. The CDR3 has 12 residues. The CDR3 sequence is CSALRQNTEAFF. DNA of the CDR3: TGCAGTGCTTTGAGACAGAACACTGAAGCTTTCTTT.

This clonotype was counted between two and nine times. The V call is TRBV25-1, the J call TRBJ2-7; a weak D match, TRBD1 (7 bases). Trimming pared 7 bases from V and 0 bases from J, leaving 22 bases between. CDR1 is MGHDK and CDR2 is SYGVNS in the germline V gene. This CDR3 has 17 amino acids. DNA for the CDR3: TGTGCCAGCATGGGGCATCAGGGGGGAAGAAACTCCTACGAGCAGTACTTC. Protein: CASMGHQGGRNSYEQYF.